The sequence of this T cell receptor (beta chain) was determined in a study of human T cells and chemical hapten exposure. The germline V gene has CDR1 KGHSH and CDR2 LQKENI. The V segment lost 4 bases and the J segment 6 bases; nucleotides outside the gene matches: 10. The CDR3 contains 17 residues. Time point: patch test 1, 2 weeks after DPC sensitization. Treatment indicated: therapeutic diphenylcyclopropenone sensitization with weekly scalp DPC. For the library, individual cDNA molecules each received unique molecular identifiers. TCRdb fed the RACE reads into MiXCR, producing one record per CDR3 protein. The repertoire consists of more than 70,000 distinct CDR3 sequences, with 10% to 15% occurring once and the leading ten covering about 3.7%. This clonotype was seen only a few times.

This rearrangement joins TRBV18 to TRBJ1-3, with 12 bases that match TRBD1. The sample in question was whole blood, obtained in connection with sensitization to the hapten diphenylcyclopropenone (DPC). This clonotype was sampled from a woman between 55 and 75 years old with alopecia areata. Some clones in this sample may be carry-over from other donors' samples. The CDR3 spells CASSRFRDRGLENTIYF. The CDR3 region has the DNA TGTGCCAGCTCACGATTCCGGGACAGGGGGCTTGAAAACACCATATATTTT. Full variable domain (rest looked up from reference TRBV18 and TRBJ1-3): NAGVMQNPRHLVRRRGQEARLRCSPMKGHSHVYWYRQLPEEGLKFMVYLQKENIIDESGMPKERFSAEFPKEGPSILRIQQVVRGDSAAYFCASSRFRDRGLENTIYFGEGSWLTVV.